Following are 24 T cell receptor beta chains from one sample sequenced in a study of response to subunit inactivated influenza vaccine. TCRdb fed the RT-PCR reads into MiXCR, producing one record per CDR3 protein. The data contain 250,000 to 350,000 distinct CDR3 sequences, over 20% of them singletons. The material sequenced was PBMCs from blood, taken about 20 months after vaccination. Source of these receptors: a man aged 45 to 75 who received an inactivated influenza vaccine.

This clonotype was seen a handful of times. The V call is TRBV7-6, the J call TRBJ1-2, with D perhaps TRBD1 (5 bases). Trimming removed 4 bases at V and 4 bases at J, with 19 bases between. In germline, CDR1 is SGHVS, CDR2 FNYEAQ. This CDR3 spans 16 amino acids. CDR3 bases: TGTGCCAGCAGCTCCGTTCAGGGTCCTAAGACCTATGGCTACACCTTC. Translation: CASSSVQGPKTYGYTF.

On this clonotype: A read error may produce the germline difference seen at one junction end. The chain recombines TRBV11-2 with TRBJ1-1; TRBD1 aligns across 10 bases. There are 16 residues in the CDR3. Germline V gene data show CDR1 as SGHAT and CDR2 as FQNNGV. The CDR3 coding sequence is TGTGCCAGCAGTCGATGGACAGGGGGAATGAACACTGAAACTTTCTTT. Translated: CASSRWTGGMNTETFF.

This clonotype was counted between two and nine times. This chain links TRBV24-1 with TRBJ2-3; D is tentatively TRBD1 or TRBD2 (5 bases each). The CDR3 is 15 residues long. The V and J ends lost 5 bases and 2 bases respectively, with 13 bases between them. Germline loops: CDR1 KGHDR, CDR2 SFDVKD. The DNA for the CDR3 is TGTGCCACCAGTGCACCCACGGGGCTCACAGATACGCAGTATTTT. Translation gives CATSAPTGLTDTQYF.

The gene calls are TRBV12-3 or TRBV12-4 and TRBJ2-2; D ambiguous. V lost 4 bases, J lost 5 bases, and 8 bases lay in between. This CDR3 spans 13 amino acids. CDR3 protein: CASSSIGTGELFF. DNA for the CDR3: TGTGCCAGCAGTTCGATTGGGACCGGGGAGCTGTTTTTT.

The rearrangement uses TRBV30 and TRBJ1-5; 9 positions agree with TRBD1. The V gene end was trimmed by 5 bases and the J gene end by 2 bases; junction bases not matched to a gene: 13. The CDR3 consists of 17 residues. Germline lookup yields CDR1 GTSNPN and CDR2 SVGIG (reference sequence). CDR3 protein: CAWAGTGWQFGNQPQHF. The CDR3 DNA follows: TGTGCCTGGGCCGGGACAGGGTGGCAGTTCGGCAATCAGCCCCAGCATTTT.

This clonotype was observed a handful of times. The V gene is TRBV5-1, the J gene TRBJ2-2; the D gene is possibly TRBD2 (5 bases). The CDR3 has 13 amino acids. The germline gives CDR1 SGHRS, CDR2 YFSETQ. V gave up 4 bases and J gave up 6 bases, with 10 bases separating them. CDR3 sequence reads: CASSATSPGELFF. Here the CDR3 DNA reads TGCGCCAGCAGCGCTACTAGTCCCGGGGAGCTGTTTTTT.

The chain combines TRBV12-3 or TRBV12-4 with TRBJ2-1; D gene unclear. V shed 2 bases and J shed 0 bases, with 8 bases lying between them. This CDR3 contains 15 residues. CDR3 coding DNA: TGTGCCAGCAGTTTAATCCTCAGCTCCTACAATGAGCAGTTCTTC. Amino acids: CASSLILSSYNEQFF.

At least ten counts were recorded for this clonotype. The V call is TRBV29-1, the J call TRBJ2-3, with D perhaps matching TRBD2 (5 bases). V dropped 8 bases and J dropped 0 bases, with 15 bases sitting between them. Germline values: CDR1 SQVTM, CDR2 ANQGSEA. The CDR3 spans 14 residues. CDR3 DNA sequence: TGCAGCTTTTGGGTTCGGGGAAGCACAGATACGCAGTATTTT. Its protein is CSFWVRGSTDTQYF.

This sequence joins TRBV4-1 and TRBJ2-1; D remains ambiguous. CDR3 length equals 15 residues. The V end lost 3 bases, the J end lost 0 bases, and 9 bases lay between the germline ends. Per the germline V gene, CDR1 is MGHRA and CDR2 is YSYEKL. As DNA, the CDR3 is TGCGCCAGCAGCCACTTAGCAGTCTCCTACAATGAGCAGTTCTTC. This gives the protein CASSHLAVSYNEQFF.

This clonotype has more than one count but fewer than ten. This sequence joins TRBV6-1 and TRBJ1-2; TRBD1 matches at 7 bases. The CDR3 consists of 16 residues. Per germline, CDR1 MNHNS and CDR2 SASEGT. J gave up 0 bases and V 6 bases, and 10 bases lay outside the gene matches. The CDR3 loop reads CASSPGTVSANYGYTF. The CDR3 bases are TGTGCCAGCAGCCCAGGGACAGTGTCAGCTAACTATGGCTACACCTTC.

The chain couples TRBV7-9 to TRBJ2-1; D perhaps matches TRBD2 (5 bases). Germline-derived CDR1 and CDR2 are SEHNR and FQNEAQ (reference sequence). The CDR3 loop spans 15 amino acids. Trimming pared 1 base from V and 4 bases from J, leaving 11 bases between. The CDR3, as DNA: TGTGCCAGCAGCTTAGGGTCACTAGTTTACAATGAGCAGTTCTTC. Its translation: CASSLGSLVYNEQFF.

This clonotype was picked up a small number of times. The rearrangement uses TRBV20-1 and TRBJ1-4; 8 bases match TRBD1. Germline CDR1 and CDR2: DFQATT and SNEGSKA (reference sequence). This CDR3 has 13 residues. J lost 8 bases, V lost 6 bases, and 8 bases had no gene match. This CDR3 reads CSAQDRVGEKLFF. The DNA for the CDR3 is TGCAGTGCCCAGGACAGGGTGGGAGAAAAACTGTTTTTT.

Written as DNA, the CDR3 is TGCGCCAGCAGCTTGGAGGGCGTTACGAACACCGGGGAGCTGTTTTTT. This encodes CASSLEGVTNTGELFF. J is TRBJ2-2 and V is TRBV5-1; no firm D call. The CDR3 is made up of 16 amino acids. V lost 0 bases to trimming and J lost 0 bases, with 9 bases between them. The germline CDR1 and CDR2 sequences are SGHRS and YFSETQ.

The genes are TRBV4-2 and TRBJ1-1; no firm D call. CDR1 is LGHNA and CDR2 is YNFKEQ in the germline V gene. Trimming removed 3 bases at V and 3 bases at J, with 11 bases between. The CDR3 runs to 14 residues. CDR3 sequence (DNA): TGTGCCAGCAGCCAGTACGAAGGTGACACTGAAGCTTTCTTT. It codes for CASSQYEGDTEAFF.

This clonotype was seen only a few times. The chain combines TRBV29-1 with TRBJ1-1; D is possibly TRBD1 (5 bases). CDR3 length: 14 amino acids. Looked up from germline, CDR1 is SQVTM and CDR2 is ANQGSEA. V lost 6 bases to trimming and J lost 1 base, with 15 bases between them. Written as DNA, the CDR3 is TGCAGCGTGCAAAATACAGGAGGGAACACTGAAGCTTTCTTT. This codes for CSVQNTGGNTEAFF.

The chain has TRBV24-1 and TRBJ2-2, with 8 bases identical to TRBD1. The CDR3 has 19 amino acids. J lost 2 bases, V lost 4 bases, and 14 bases had no gene match. Germline V gives CDR1 KGHDR, CDR2 SFDVKD. The CDR3 spells CATSDPKTFGQGNTGELFF. The DNA for the CDR3 is TGTGCCACCAGTGACCCGAAAACTTTCGGACAGGGAAACACCGGGGAGCTGTTTTTT.

The chain links TRBV19 to TRBJ1-5; TRBD1 matches 7 bases. Germline CDR1 reads LNHDA; CDR2 reads SQIVND (reference sequence). The CDR3 is 15 amino acids. This chain's CDR3 is CATHRTGAGNQPQHF. For the CDR3, the DNA is TGTGCGACCCATAGGACAGGCGCAGGTAATCAGCCCCAGCATTTT.

There are a few counts of this clonotype. The chain uses TRBV24-1 and TRBJ2-5; possibly TRBD1 for D (6 bases). The CDR3 is 16 amino acids. The V end was cut by 3 bases, the J end by 1 base, with 14 bases between. The germline gives CDR1 KGHDR, CDR2 SFDVKD. The CDR3 reads CATSDGAGAFQETQYF. The CDR3 DNA sequence: TGTGCCACCAGTGATGGGGCAGGGGCTTTCCAAGAGACCCAGTACTTC.

V is TRBV16 and J is TRBJ2-7; D not certain. CDR1 and CDR2 (germline): KGHSY, FQNENV. The germline V and J ends were trimmed by 1 base and 6 bases, with 10 bases remaining between them. The CDR3 loop spans 13 amino acids. In nucleotides, the CDR3 is TGTGCCAGCAGCCAATTCTTCAGACGCGAGCAGTACTTC. It is translated as CASSQFFRREQYF.

This chain connects TRBV12-3 or TRBV12-4 to TRBJ1-5; no firm D call. This CDR3 is 16 amino acids long. The V and J ends lost 1 base and 0 bases respectively, with 10 bases between them. This CDR3 reads CASSLGGGLSNQPQHF. The CDR3 DNA is TGTGCCAGCAGTTTAGGCGGCGGACTTAGCAATCAGCCCCAGCATTTT.

This clonotype was picked up many times. The chain employs TRBV5-5 and TRBJ1-5; 10 bases line up with TRBD1. After removal of 4 bases from V and 5 bases from J, the junction contained 3 bases not matched to a gene. Germline V gene sequence: CDR1 SGHKS, CDR2 YYEKEE (reference sequence). This CDR3 has 14 amino acids. The CDR3 nucleotides are TGTGCCAGCAGCCCGGGGACAGGGGATCAGCCCCAGCATTTT. Translated: CASSPGTGDQPQHF.

The rearrangement links TRBV2 to TRBJ1-5; 7 bases are a match to TRBD1. CDR3 length: 15 amino acids. V lost 6 bases and J lost 0; bases outside the gene matches: 5. Germline CDR1 reads SNHLY; CDR2 reads FYNNEI. Here the CDR3 reads CASSGDSYSNQPQHF. The CDR3 nucleotides read TGTGCCAGCAGCGGGGACAGTTATAGCAATCAGCCCCAGCATTTT.

This clonotype appeared many times. The rearrangement uses TRBV5-1 and TRBJ2-1; D is perhaps TRBD2 (5 bases). The germline CDR1 and CDR2 sequences are SGHRS and YFSETQ. The CDR3 consists of 15 residues. The V gene lost 4 bases and the J gene lost 4 bases, with 15 bases spanning the gap. CDR3 protein: CASSPRLAAYNEQFF. As DNA, the CDR3 is TGCGCCAGCAGCCCCCGTCTAGCAGCTTACAATGAGCAGTTCTTC.

Worth noting for this clonotype: A much larger clonotype is one base distant, so this may be a read error. This rearrangement joins TRBV20-1 to TRBJ1-1; the D gene is possibly TRBD1 (5 bases). Germline V gene data show CDR1 as DFQATT and CDR2 as SNEGSKA (reference sequence). The CDR3 is 15 residues long. The V end was cut by 1 base, the J end by 0 bases, with 12 bases between. CDR3 coding DNA: TGCAGTGCTAGAGTTCCTGGGGGGATGAACACTGAAGCTTTCTTT. Translation gives CSARVPGGMNTEAFF.